The 24 T cell receptor beta chains listed next were all sequenced from one sample in a study of blood T cells in healthy people across ages. Then a second PCR, running roughly 7 to 12 cycles, was carried out with a sample-barcoded 5' primer and a J-beta primer mix. MiXCR, applied by TCRdb to the 5' RACE reads, yields one record per CDR3 protein. This table has about 800,000 distinct CDR3 sequences, more than 35% appearing once. The source material was blood. The receptor set was obtained from a man aged 80 or over in good health.

The chain has TRBV7-2 and TRBJ2-3; TRBD2 matches 8 bases. V shed 0 bases, J shed 1 base, and the junction held 6 bases outside the gene matches. The CDR3 extends over 17 amino acids. Germline lookup yields CDR1 SGHTA and CDR2 FQGNSA. The CDR3 nucleotides read TGTGCCAGCAGCTTAGCTATCGGGAGGGATGGCACAGATACGCAGTATTTT. Residues: CASSLAIGRDGTDTQYF.

This clonotype was counted many times. The chain joins TRBV4-1 to TRBJ2-1; D is perhaps TRBD2 (6 bases). The V end lost 1 base, the J end lost 4 bases, and 14 bases lay between the germline ends. The germline gives CDR1 MGHRA, CDR2 YSYEKL. This CDR3 contains 16 residues. CDR3 sequence: CASSQVASDRYNEQFF. For the CDR3, the DNA is TGCGCCAGCAGCCAAGTTGCTAGCGATCGATACAATGAGCAGTTCTTC.

V usage is TRBV5-1 and J usage is TRBJ2-3; 10 bases align to TRBD2. The CDR3 is 15 amino acids. The germline V gene encodes CDR1 SGHRS and CDR2 YFSETQ. V lost 4 bases to trimming and J lost 4 bases; unmatched junction nucleotides: 6. The CDR3 here is CASSVKREGSDTQYF. The CDR3 DNA sequence: TGCGCCAGCAGCGTGAAGCGGGAGGGATCAGATACGCAGTATTTT.

The sample holds a few counts of this clonotype. The chain combines TRBV20-1 with TRBJ2-7; D is possibly TRBD1 or TRBD2 (5 bases each). The V gene lost 3 bases and the J gene lost 5 bases, with 8 bases spanning the gap. Germline V gives CDR1 DFQATT, CDR2 SNEGSKA (reference sequence). This CDR3 comprises 11 residues. CDR3: CSARGENEQYF. CDR3 nucleotide sequence: TGCAGTGCTAGGGGGGAAAACGAGCAGTACTTC.

This chain links TRBV24-1 with TRBJ2-5; no firm D call. Trimming shortened V by 3 bases and J by 0 bases, and 10 bases separated the two germline ends. The germline CDR1 and CDR2 sequences are KGHDR and SFDVKD. The CDR3 spans 15 residues. DNA of the CDR3: TGTGCCACCAGTGATCCAGACAAAGACCAAGAGACCCAGTACTTC. Encoded protein: CATSDPDKDQETQYF.

The rearrangement links TRBV9 to TRBJ2-7; 7 bases match TRBD1. Germline lookup yields CDR1 SGDLS and CDR2 YYNGEE. V lost 3 bases, J lost 4 bases, and 7 bases stayed unmatched. CDR3 length: 14 amino acids. CDR3 DNA sequence: TGTGCCAGCAGCGAGGGACAGTGGGAGTACGAGCAGTACTTC. It is translated as CASSEGQWEYEQYF.

The chain uses TRBV13 and TRBJ1-1; perhaps TRBD1 as D (5 bases). From germline, CDR1 is PRHDT and CDR2 FYEKMQ (reference sequence). The CDR3 covers 18 residues. V was clipped by 0 bases and J by 1 base, with 18 bases between them. The CDR3 coding sequence is TGTGCCAGCAGCTTAGGCCTCCGTGGGACGGAGTCGAACACTGAAGCTTTCTTT. It specifies CASSLGLRGTESNTEAFF.

This chain uses TRBV12-3 or TRBV12-4 with TRBJ2-1; possibly TRBD2 for D (5 bases). This CDR3 is built from 12 residues. V was pared by 3 bases and J by 12 bases, with 12 bases between. The CDR3 sequence is CASSLVRERQFF. CDR3 DNA: TGTGCCAGCAGTTTGGTCCGGGAAAGGCAGTTCTTC.

This clonotype appeared a few times. V usage is TRBV28 and J usage is TRBJ2-7, with 12 bases matching TRBD2. This CDR3 region has 15 residues. Germline-derived CDR1 and CDR2 are MDHEN and SYDVKM. Trimming at V came to 8 bases and at J to 1 base, leaving 6 bases not matched to a gene. The CDR3 DNA sequence: TGTGCCAGCCGGGGACTAGCGGGTACATCCTACGAGCAGTACTTC. As protein: CASRGLAGTSYEQYF.

The chain has TRBV5-1 and TRBJ2-5; the match to TRBD2 covers 12 bases. Germline assignment: CDR1 SGHRS and CDR2 YFSETQ. The ends lost 4 bases at V and 1 base at J; junction bases unmatched: 5. This CDR3 contains 16 residues. Written as DNA, the CDR3 is TGCGCCAGCAGCGAGGGGACTAGCGGGTTCCAAGAGACCCAGTACTTC. Translation gives CASSEGTSGFQETQYF.

This clonotype was found a few times. The CDR3 DNA reads TGTGCCATCAGTGAAACGACCGGAGGACTTTCCTACGAGCAGTACTTC. Translating gives CAISETTGGLSYEQYF. The chain combines TRBV10-3 with TRBJ2-7; D is possibly TRBD2 (5 bases). With 3 bases removed from V and 1 base from J, the gap between germline ends came to 16 bases. In germline, CDR1 is ENHRY, CDR2 SYGVKD. This CDR3 spans 16 amino acids.

This rearrangement joins TRBV27 to TRBJ2-7, with TRBD1 identical over 7 bases. Germline trimming cut 5 bases from V and 3 bases from J; bases unmatched to any gene: 7. Germline lookup yields CDR1 MNHEY and CDR2 SMNVEV (reference sequence). The CDR3 has 14 residues. The DNA of the CDR3 is TGTGCCAGCAGTACCGTGGGACAGATCTACGAGCAGTACTTC. Translated, it gives CASSTVGQIYEQYF.

This clonotype has a single count. This may be a read error, as it is one base from a much larger clone. The chain joins TRBV3-1 to TRBJ2-1, with 10 bases fitting TRBD1. The length of the CDR3 is 18 residues. Germline CDR1 and CDR2: LGHDT and YNNKEL (reference sequence). As DNA, the CDR3 is TGTGCCAGCAGCCGGGGGGACAGGGGCCCTAGCTCCTACAATGAGCAGTTATTC. It codes for CASSRGDRGPSSYNEQLF.

V usage is TRBV10-3 and J usage is TRBJ2-3; D gene unclear. The CDR3 extends over 14 amino acids. The V end lost 8 bases, the J end lost 0 bases, and 12 bases lay between the germline ends. Germline CDR1 and CDR2: ENHRY and SYGVKD. The CDR3 coding sequence is TGTGCCATCTCGGTGGGCGATAGCACAGATACGCAGTATTTT. This codes for CAISVGDSTDTQYF.

This clonotype was counted many times. The chain links TRBV5-4 to TRBJ2-3; TRBD2 might be the D (5 bases). Germline lookup yields CDR1 SGHNT and CDR2 YYREEE (reference sequence). V was cut by 2 bases and J by 4 bases, with 14 bases left in between. CDR3 length: 15 residues. CDR3 sequence reads: CASSLALATPDTQYF. The DNA for the CDR3 is TGTGCCAGCAGCTTAGCGCTAGCAACCCCAGATACGCAGTATTTT.

This clonotype has only a few counts. This sequence joins TRBV2 and TRBJ2-7; a possible D gene is TRBD2 (5 bases). V shed 3 bases and J shed 4 bases, with 10 bases lying between them. Per the germline V gene, CDR1 is SNHLY and CDR2 is FYNNEI. The CDR3 totals 13 residues. The CDR3 reads CASSDEGEYEQYF. The CDR3 coding sequence is TGTGCCAGCAGTGATGAGGGCGAATACGAGCAGTACTTC. The complete variable domain, with remaining parts taken from reference TRBV2 and TRBJ2-7, reads EPEVTQTPSHQVTQMGQEVILRCVPISNHLYFYWYRQILGQKVEFLVSFYNNEISEKSEIFDDQFSVERPDGSNFTLKIRSTKLEDSAMYFCASSDEGEYEQYFGPGTRLTVT.

This clonotype was counted a few times. The chain is built from TRBV20-1 and TRBJ1-5; 8 nucleotides align to TRBD1. V dropped 0 bases and J dropped 6; count of bases not matched to a gene: 7. The CDR3 runs to 15 residues. Germline V gives CDR1 DFQATT, CDR2 SNEGSKA (reference sequence). The CDR3 protein is CSARDHRGTGQPQHF. CDR3 sequence (DNA): TGCAGTGCTAGAGACCACAGGGGGACTGGTCAGCCCCAGCATTTT.

This chain connects TRBV12-3 or TRBV12-4 to TRBJ2-3; 10 positions agree with TRBD2. The V gene end was trimmed by 7 bases and the J gene end by 2 bases; junction bases not matched to a gene: 27. CDR3 size: 22 residues. Written as DNA, the CDR3 is TGTGCCAGCACGGGAACAGGGCCGACCACAGCGGGAGGGCTTGGTTTCACAGATACGCAGTATTTT. Translating gives CASTGTGPTTAGGLGFTDTQYF.

This clonotype was counted many times. V gene TRBV10-3 combines with J gene TRBJ2-3; 9 bases line up with TRBD2. With 8 bases clipped from V and 5 bases from J, the junction kept 8 bases outside the gene matches. The CDR3 length is 14 residues. Germline CDR1 ENHRY, CDR2 SYGVKD. CDR3 nucleotide sequence: TGTGCCATCGGGGCGGGAGGGCCCGGAGATACGCAGTATTTT. As protein: CAIGAGGPGDTQYF.

This chain joins TRBV11-3 and TRBJ2-1; D could derive from TRBD1 or TRBD2 (5 bases each). Near its end, the DNA agrees better with TRBJ2-7, so the J call may be wrong. The CDR3 totals 16 residues. The germline CDR1 and CDR2 sequences are SGHNT and YENEEA. The CDR3 DNA is TGTGCCAGCAGCACGAGGGCCATTGAGGGGTACAATGAGCAGTACTTC. Residues: CASSTRAIEGYNEQYF.

The rearrangement links TRBV5-6 to TRBJ1-4; perhaps TRBD1 as D (5 bases). The CDR3 spans 13 residues. Trimming took off 5 bases at V and 5 bases at J, with 10 bases between the two ends. Germline V gene data show CDR1 as SGHDT and CDR2 as YYEEEE. The CDR3 bases are TGTGCCAGCAGAGTGACAGTGAATGAAAAACTGTTTTTT. Translation: CASRVTVNEKLFF.

This clonotype has ten or more counts. The chain uses TRBV20-1 and TRBJ2-5, with D maybe TRBD2 (6 bases). Trimming cost V 3 bases and J 1 base, with 12 bases left between them. Germline CDR1 reads DFQATT; CDR2 reads SNEGSKA (reference sequence). This CDR3 comprises 14 residues. Written as DNA, the CDR3 is TGCAGTGCTAGGGGGGGTAGCGTCCAAGAGACCCAGTACTTC. Translating it yields CSARGGSVQETQYF.

Notes on this clonotype: With a much larger clone just one base away, this may be a read error. This chain uses TRBV9 with TRBJ2-2, with 8 positions matching TRBD2. The CDR3 runs 16 residues. V lost 3 bases to trimming and J lost 2 bases; unmatched junction nucleotides: 6. Germline values: CDR1 SGDLS, CDR2 YYNGEE. The chain's CDR3 is CASSGGLVANTGELFF. In nucleotides, the CDR3 is TGTGCCAGCAGCGGGGGACTAGTGGCCAACACCGGGGAGCTGTTTTTT.

This clonotype has ten or more counts. V and J are TRBV29-1 and TRBJ2-5, with D possibly being TRBD1 or TRBD2 (5 bases each). The CDR3 runs to 13 residues. CDR1 is SQVTM, CDR2 ANQGSEA, per germline. V was clipped by 3 bases and J by 1 base, with 9 bases between them. CDR3 sequence: CSVEGELQETQYF. CDR3 in DNA: TGCAGCGTTGAGGGGGAGCTCCAAGAGACCCAGTACTTC.